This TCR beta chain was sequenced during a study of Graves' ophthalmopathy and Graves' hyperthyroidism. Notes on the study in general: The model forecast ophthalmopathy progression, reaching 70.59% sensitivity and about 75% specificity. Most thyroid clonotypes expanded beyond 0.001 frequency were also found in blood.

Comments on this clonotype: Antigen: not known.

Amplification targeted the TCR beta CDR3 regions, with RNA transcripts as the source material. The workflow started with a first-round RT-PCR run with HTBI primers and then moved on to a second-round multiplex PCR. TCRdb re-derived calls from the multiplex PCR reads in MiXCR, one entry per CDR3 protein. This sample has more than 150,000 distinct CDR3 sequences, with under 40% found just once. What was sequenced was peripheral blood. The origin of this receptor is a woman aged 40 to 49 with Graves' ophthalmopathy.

Here the CDR3 reads CASSPSPPWGLNTEAFF. The CDR3 nucleotides read TGTGCCAGCAGCCCAAGCCCCCCGTGGGGCCTGAACACTGAAGCTTTCTTT. This chain links TRBV7-8 with TRBJ1-1; TRBD1 might be the D (5 bases). The length of the CDR3 is 17 residues. V dropped 5 bases and J dropped 0 bases, with 19 bases sitting between them. Germline-derived CDR1 and CDR2 are SGHVS and FQNEAQ.